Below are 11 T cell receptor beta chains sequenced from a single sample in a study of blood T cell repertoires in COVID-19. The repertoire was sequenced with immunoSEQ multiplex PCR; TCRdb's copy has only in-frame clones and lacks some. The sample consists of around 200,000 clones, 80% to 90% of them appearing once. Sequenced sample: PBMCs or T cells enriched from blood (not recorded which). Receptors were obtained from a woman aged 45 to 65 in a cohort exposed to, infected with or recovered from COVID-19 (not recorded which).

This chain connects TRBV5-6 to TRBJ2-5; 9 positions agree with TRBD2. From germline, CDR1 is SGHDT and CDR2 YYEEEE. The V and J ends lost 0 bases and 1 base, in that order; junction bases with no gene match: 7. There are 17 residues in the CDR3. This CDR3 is CASSLAIAGESQETQYF. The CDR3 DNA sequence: TGTGCCAGCAGCTTGGCCATAGCGGGGGAGTCCCAAGAGACCCAGTACTTC.

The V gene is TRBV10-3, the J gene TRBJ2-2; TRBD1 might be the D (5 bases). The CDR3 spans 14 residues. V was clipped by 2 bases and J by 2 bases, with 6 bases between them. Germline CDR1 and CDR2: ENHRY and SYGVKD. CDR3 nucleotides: TGTGCCATCAGTGAGGGACAAAACACCGGGGAGCTGTTTTTT. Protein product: CAISEGQNTGELFF.

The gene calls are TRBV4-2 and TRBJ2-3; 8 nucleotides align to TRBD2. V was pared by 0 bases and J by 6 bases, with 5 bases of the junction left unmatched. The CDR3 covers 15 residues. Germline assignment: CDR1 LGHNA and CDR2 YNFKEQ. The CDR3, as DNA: TGTGCCAGCAGCCAAGATCGTAAGCGGGGGGATACGCAGTATTTT. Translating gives CASSQDRKRGDTQYF.

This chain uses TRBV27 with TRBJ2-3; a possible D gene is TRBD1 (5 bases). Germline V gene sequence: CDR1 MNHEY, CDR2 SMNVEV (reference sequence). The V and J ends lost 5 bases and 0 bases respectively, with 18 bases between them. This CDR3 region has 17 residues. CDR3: CASSLDSSPASTDTQYF. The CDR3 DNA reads TGTGCCAGCAGTCTTGACAGTTCGCCCGCTAGCACAGATACGCAGTATTTT.

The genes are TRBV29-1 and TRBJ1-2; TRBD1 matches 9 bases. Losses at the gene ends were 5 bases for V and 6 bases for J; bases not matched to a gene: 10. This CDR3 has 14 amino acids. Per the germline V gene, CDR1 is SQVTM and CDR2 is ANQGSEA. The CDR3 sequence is CSVQSFGTGHGYTF. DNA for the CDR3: TGCAGCGTTCAATCTTTTGGGACAGGGCATGGCTACACCTTC.

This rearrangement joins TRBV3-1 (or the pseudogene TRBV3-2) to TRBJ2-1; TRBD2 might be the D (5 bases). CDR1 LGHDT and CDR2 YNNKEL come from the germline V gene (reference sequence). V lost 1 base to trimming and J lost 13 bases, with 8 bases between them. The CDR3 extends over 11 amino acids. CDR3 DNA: TGTGCCAGCAGCCAAGGGACTGGCCAGTTCTTC. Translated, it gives CASSQGTGQFF.

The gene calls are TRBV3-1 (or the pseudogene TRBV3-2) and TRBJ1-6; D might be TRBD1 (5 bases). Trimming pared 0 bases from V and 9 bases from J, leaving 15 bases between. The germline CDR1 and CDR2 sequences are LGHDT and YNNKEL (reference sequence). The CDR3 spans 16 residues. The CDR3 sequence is CASSQDRQPRGSPLHF. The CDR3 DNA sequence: TGTGCCAGCAGCCAAGATCGACAGCCGCGTGGTTCACCCCTCCACTTT.

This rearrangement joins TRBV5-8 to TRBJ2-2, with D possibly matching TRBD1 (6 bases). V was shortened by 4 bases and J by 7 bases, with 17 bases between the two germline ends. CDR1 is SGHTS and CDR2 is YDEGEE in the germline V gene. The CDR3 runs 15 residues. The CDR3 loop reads CASSRRAGDHGELFF. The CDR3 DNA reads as TGTGCCAGCAGCCGCAGGGCAGGGGATCACGGGGAGCTGTTTTTT.

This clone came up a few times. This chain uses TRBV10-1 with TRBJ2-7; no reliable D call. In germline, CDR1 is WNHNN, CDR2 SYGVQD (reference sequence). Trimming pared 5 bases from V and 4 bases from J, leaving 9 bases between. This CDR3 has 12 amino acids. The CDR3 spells CASSPTKYEQYF. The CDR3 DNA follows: TGCGCCAGCAGTCCCACAAAATACGAGCAGTACTTC.

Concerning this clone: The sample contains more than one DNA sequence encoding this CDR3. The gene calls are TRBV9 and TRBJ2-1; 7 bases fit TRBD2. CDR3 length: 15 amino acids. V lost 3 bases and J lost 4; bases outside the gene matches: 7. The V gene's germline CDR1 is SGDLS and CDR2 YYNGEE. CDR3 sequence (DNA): TGTGCCAGCAGCGCCGGGACTAACTTATACAATGAGCAGTTCTTC. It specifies CASSAGTNLYNEQFF.

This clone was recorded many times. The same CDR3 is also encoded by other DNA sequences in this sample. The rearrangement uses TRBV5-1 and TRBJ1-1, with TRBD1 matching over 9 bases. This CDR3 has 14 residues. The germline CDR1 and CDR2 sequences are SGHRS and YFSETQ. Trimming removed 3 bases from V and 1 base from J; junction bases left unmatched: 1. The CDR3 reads CASSWGQGNTEAFF. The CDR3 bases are TGCGCCAGCAGCTGGGGACAGGGGAACACTGAAGCTTTCTTT.